This T cell receptor (beta chain) came from a study of blood T cell repertoires in COVID-19. Study at large: The cDNA or gDNA used as material had been derived from T cells, B-cell-depleted T cells, or PBMCs.

Participants' reported clinical history set cohort assignment. Cohort 3 donors were reported recovered after two negative PCRs, clearance, or symptom resolution. Germline V gene sequence: CDR1 MNHEY, CDR2 SVGAGI. This CDR3 has 15 amino acids. Trimming took 7 bases from V and 3 from J; bases not matched to a gene: 9. Produced via immunoSEQ multiplex PCR; TCRdb's table is partial and in-frame only. The sample gives 140,000 to 150,000 clones, about 82% of which show up once; 6.2% is in the top ten. The rearrangement uses TRBV6-5 and TRBJ1-5, with 7 bases that match TRBD1. The sample comprised PBMCs or T cells enriched from blood (not recorded which). The source is a woman aged 40 to 50 who had recovered from COVID-19. CDR3 in amino acids: CASTSTTGTNQPQHF. The CDR3 DNA sequence: TGTGCCAGCACCTCGACGACAGGGACCAATCAGCCCCAGCATTTT.